Listed here is a single T cell receptor (beta chain). Its cognate antigen is unknown. Prepared TCR beta cDNA libraries contained unique molecular identifiers. There were 1 to 10 million T cells, and approximately 500,000 cDNA molecules came from them. TCRdb reprocessed the PCR reads with MiXCR, giving one entry per CDR3 protein. The repertoire holds about 820,000 distinct CDR3 sequences, with roughly 50% as singletons. The length of the CDR3 is 14 residues. CDR1 is MGHDK, CDR2 SYGVNS, per germline. Trimming stripped 2 bases from V and 13 bases from J, with 15 bases between. These data come from a study of post-analysis software for immune sequencing data. Overall study: Progressive-relapsing, secondary progressive and relapsing-remitting multiple sclerosis were among the disease courses included. Regarding the study as a whole: F measure grouped same-batch samples tightly together. Compared with controls, patients had more of about 5 TRBV segments, including TRBV5-6, TRBV5-1 and TRBV20-1.

Material: blood. J is TRBJ1-6 and V is TRBV25-1; D is possibly TRBD1 (6 bases). This sequence was found in a girl aged 5 to 17 with multiple sclerosis. CDR3 DNA sequence: TGTGCCAGCAGTGAAAACAGGGCATTCGGGCCCCTCCACTTT. Protein sequence: CASSENRAFGPLHF.